The 17 T cell receptor beta chains below come from one sample, sequenced in a study of shared clonotypes between healthy human individuals. The table came from immunoSEQ multiplex PCR; TCRdb's copy has only in-frame clones and leaves some out. The sample consists of about 2.2 million clones, 93% of them appearing once. CD8 cells classed as naive were CD45RO-negative and positively selected for CCR7, excluding terminally differentiated effector memory CD45RA+ cells. The sample consisted of naive CD8+ T cells from PBMCs. The origin of the receptors is a man younger than 35 in good health. Some clones in this sample may be carry-over from other donors' samples.

The rearrangement uses TRBV27 and TRBJ2-2; 8 bases are a match to TRBD1. Germline V gene data show CDR1 as MNHEY and CDR2 as SMNVEV (reference sequence). The CDR3 loop spans 16 amino acids. Trimming cost V 5 bases and J 8 bases; bases outside gene matches: 13. The CDR3 region is CASSPIQDRGLGELFF. The CDR3 DNA is TGTGCCAGCAGTCCCATTCAAGACAGGGGATTGGGGGAGCTGTTTTTT.

CDR3 residues: CASRHRDTEAFF. In nucleotides, the CDR3 is TGTGCCAGCCGGCACCGGGACACTGAAGCTTTCTTT. The rearrangement joins TRBV6-6 to TRBJ1-1; D is uncertain. Trimming left V 8 bases short and J 3 bases short, with 10 bases between. The CDR3 has 12 amino acids. Looked up from germline, CDR1 is MNHNY and CDR2 is SVGAGI (reference sequence).

In regard to this clone: Other DNA sequences in this specimen translate into the identical CDR3. The V gene is TRBV29-1, the J gene TRBJ2-7; TRBD1 matches at 8 bases. CDR1 is SQVTM and CDR2 is ANQGSEA in the germline V gene. CDR3 length equals 12 residues. With V trimmed by 7 bases and J by 0 bases, 2 bases remained unmatched. In DNA, the CDR3 is TGCAGCGCTGGGACAGGCTCCTACGAGCAGTACTTC. This gives the protein CSAGTGSYEQYF.

V and J are TRBV5-1 and TRBJ1-2, with 7 bases fitting TRBD1. The germline V gene encodes CDR1 SGHRS and CDR2 YFSETQ. J was trimmed by 0 bases and V by 0 bases; bases with no gene match: 5. The CDR3 is made up of 16 amino acids. The CDR3 DNA reads as TGCGCCAGCAGCTTGGGGGGACAGATGACTAACTATGGCTACACCTTC. Amino acid sequence: CASSLGGQMTNYGYTF.

This clone was counted a single time. The J gene is TRBJ2-3, the V gene TRBV28, with 7 bases fitting TRBD1. The CDR3 length is 15 residues. Trimming cost V 6 bases and J 6 bases; bases outside gene matches: 12. From germline, CDR1 is MDHEN and CDR2 SYDVKM. Here the CDR3 DNA reads TGTGCCAGCAGAGGAGACAGGGCATTGTTGGATACGCAGTATTTT. Translated: CASRGDRALLDTQYF.

The genes are TRBV29-1 and TRBJ2-7, with D uncertain. V was clipped by 0 bases and J by 0 bases, with 12 bases between them. CDR1 SQVTM and CDR2 ANQGSEA come from the germline V gene. The CDR3 contains 15 residues. The CDR3 DNA reads as TGCAGCGTTGAAGATCCGGACGGATTCTCCTACGAGCAGTACTTC. Translated, it gives CSVEDPDGFSYEQYF.

The chain has TRBV19 and TRBJ1-1; possibly TRBD1 for D (6 bases). V was cut by 4 bases and J by 5 bases, with 20 bases left in between. This CDR3 spans 16 amino acids. The germline V gene encodes CDR1 LNHDA and CDR2 SQIVND (reference sequence). The CDR3 loop is CASSNLDSPGLTEAFF. The CDR3 DNA reads as TGTGCCAGTAGTAACTTGGACAGCCCTGGGTTGACTGAAGCTTTCTTT.

The chain uses TRBV13 and TRBJ2-7; D may be TRBD1 (7 bases). With 5 bases removed from V and 1 base from J, the gap between germline ends came to 12 bases. Germline V gene data show CDR1 as PRHDT and CDR2 as FYEKMQ (reference sequence). This CDR3 comprises 14 residues. The CDR3 sequence is CASSHQGGSYEQYF. CDR3 DNA sequence: TGTGCCAGCAGCCACCAGGGGGGTTCCTACGAGCAGTACTTC.

The chain carries TRBV19 and TRBJ1-4, with a weak D call TRBD1 (6 bases). The CDR3 sequence is 14 residues long. Germline V CDR1 and CDR2: LNHDA, SQIVND (reference sequence). The V gene lost 6 bases and the J gene lost 6 bases, with 14 bases spanning the gap. The CDR3 nucleotides are TGTGCCAGTAGAACAGGGATGGATTATGAAAAACTGTTTTTT. Its translation is CASRTGMDYEKLFF.

The chain links TRBV5-1 to TRBJ2-1; TRBD1 matches 11 bases. V lost 2 bases and J lost 8; bases outside the gene matches: 3. The germline V gene has CDR1 SGHRS and CDR2 YFSETQ. The CDR3 has 14 residues. The CDR3 sequence is CASSFGQGAHEQFF. The CDR3, as DNA: TGCGCCAGCAGCTTCGGACAGGGGGCCCATGAGCAGTTCTTC.

V and J are TRBV19 and TRBJ1-4, with no clear D. Per the germline V gene, CDR1 is LNHDA and CDR2 is SQIVND (reference sequence). With 1 base removed from V and 0 bases from J, the gap between germline ends came to 9 bases. CDR3 length equals 16 residues. This CDR3 reads CASSIGDEATNEKLFF. CDR3 in DNA: TGTGCCAGTAGTATAGGGGATGAGGCAACTAATGAAAAACTGTTTTTT.

A remark on this clone: The sample contains more than one DNA sequence encoding this CDR3. The chain is built from TRBV7-2 and TRBJ2-1; 8 bases agree with TRBD1. The CDR3 is 15 amino acids. CDR1 is SGHTA, CDR2 FQGNSA, per germline. V shed 2 bases, J shed 3 bases, and the junction held 3 bases outside the gene matches. The chain's CDR3 is CASSLTGGNYNEQFF. CDR3 in DNA: TGTGCCAGCAGCTTAACAGGGGGGAACTACAATGAGCAGTTCTTC. The full variable domain, with the rest looked up from reference TRBV7-2 and TRBJ2-1, is GAGVSQSPSNKVTEKGKDVELRCDPISGHTALYWYRQSLGQGLEFLIYFQGNSAPDKSGLPSDRFSAERTGGSVSTLTIQRTQQEDSAVYLCASSLTGGNYNEQFFGPGTRLTVL.

The rearrangement uses TRBV7-3 and TRBJ2-7; 7 bases are a match to TRBD2. From germline, CDR1 is SGHTA and CDR2 FQGTGA. J gave up 4 bases and V 2 bases, and 5 bases lay outside the gene matches. The CDR3 spans 14 residues. CDR3 region: CASSLGGRGYEQYF. The CDR3, as DNA: TGTGCCAGCAGCTTAGGCGGGAGAGGGTACGAGCAGTACTTC.

The V gene is TRBV13, the J gene TRBJ1-2, with D hard to call. The CDR3 covers 13 residues. Germline V gene lookup returns CDR1 PRHDT and CDR2 FYEKMQ (reference sequence). Trimming left V 6 bases short and J 8 bases short, with 16 bases between. The CDR3 DNA follows: TGTGCCAGCAGTACCGGGATAGAGCGAGGCTACACCTTC. This sequence encodes CASSTGIERGYTF.

A note on this clone: Other DNA sequences in this sample translate to the same CDR3. The gene calls are TRBV27 and TRBJ1-1; D is ambiguous. Germline V gene lookup returns CDR1 MNHEY and CDR2 SMNVEV (reference sequence). Trimming left V 0 bases short and J 8 bases short, with 10 bases between. The CDR3 has 13 amino acids. CDR3 region: CASSLSLVTEAFF. The CDR3 coding sequence is TGTGCCAGCAGTTTATCGCTAGTGACAGAAGCTTTCTTT.

V gene TRBV4-3 combines with J gene TRBJ1-2; no definite D call. The CDR3 runs to 16 residues. Germline loops: CDR1 LGHNA, CDR2 YSLEER. The germline V and J ends were trimmed by 4 bases and 8 bases, with 23 bases remaining between them. The chain's CDR3 is CASSPSRDVGREGYTF. The CDR3 bases are TGCGCCAGCAGCCCCAGCCGGGATGTTGGTCGGGAGGGCTACACCTTC.

V gene TRBV27 combines with J gene TRBJ2-7; a weak D match, TRBD1 (5 bases). Deletions cut 5 bases from V and 6 bases from J, with 23 bases between. CDR1 is MNHEY, CDR2 SMNVEV, per germline (reference sequence). The CDR3 contains 16 residues. This chain's CDR3 is CASSPSQGWVHLEQYF. The CDR3, as DNA: TGTGCCAGCAGTCCATCTCAGGGTTGGGTTCATCTCGAGCAGTACTTC.